This T cell receptor (beta chain) was found in a study of T cell repertoires in cytomegalovirus infection. The CDR3 length is 13 residues. CDR1 and CDR2 (germline): MNHEY, SVGEGT. V shed 8 bases and J 5 bases; nucleotides not matched to a gene: 6. Via MiXCR, TCRdb re-called the reads, giving one row per CDR3 protein. Among roughly 700,000 distinct CDR3 sequences listed, about 30% were seen once. Comment on this clonotype: What it binds is unknown.

The origin of this receptor is a human donor in good health (CMV status not recorded). Some clones in this sample may be carry-over from other donors' samples. This specimen consisted of cultured PBMCs, obtained from culture after CMV antigen stimulation. The rearrangement links TRBV6-2 or TRBV6-3 to TRBJ2-7, with TRBD2 identical over 10 bases. This chain's CDR3 is CASRLAGADEQYF. The CDR3 DNA reads as TGTGCCAGCCGCCTAGCGGGAGCCGACGAGCAGTACTTC.